The 3 T cell receptor beta chains below come from one sample, sequenced in a study of blood T cell repertoires in COVID-19. Assay used: immunoSEQ multiplex PCR; TCRdb lists only in-frame clones, some missing. This sample has 100,000 to 150,000 clones, with 85% to 90% found just once. Sequencing used peripheral blood. These receptors were obtained from a man over 45 with active or convalescent COVID-19.

The J gene is TRBJ1-1, the V gene TRBV21-1; the table calls TRBD1, which could not be checked here. TRBV21-1 is marked as a pseudogene. There are 16 residues in the CDR3. CDR3 region: CASSNPGFLGNTEAFF. The CDR3 coding sequence is TGTGCCAGCAGCAACCCAGGGTTTTTGGGGAACACTGAAGCTTTCTTT.

The chain recombines TRBV28 with TRBJ2-5; a possible D gene is TRBD1 (6 bases). Germline V CDR1 and CDR2: MDHEN, SYDVKM. Trimming stripped 3 bases from V and 0 bases from J, with 11 bases between. The CDR3 covers 15 residues. CDR3 sequence (DNA): TGTGCCAGCAGTTTCCAGGGGACGGACCAAGAGACCCAGTACTTC. It specifies CASSFQGTDQETQYF.

The chain carries TRBV6-5 and TRBJ2-1, with 9 nucleotides matching TRBD2. Trimming took 6 bases from V and 6 from J; bases not matched to a gene: 3. Germline V gene lookup returns CDR1 MNHEY and CDR2 SVGAGI. There are 13 residues in the CDR3. CDR3 residues: CASRETSGNEQFF. DNA of the CDR3: TGTGCCAGCAGGGAGACTAGCGGCAATGAGCAGTTCTTC.